This T cell receptor beta chain was sequenced during a study of blood T cell repertoires in COVID-19. Study in general: Researchers got acute and convalescent COVID-19 samples from the United States, Italy and Spain. The analysed material was cDNA or gDNA that came from T cells, B-cell-depleted T cells, or PBMCs.

V shed 1 base and J 4 bases; nucleotides not matched to a gene: 5. This CDR3 has 16 amino acids. Germline V gene sequence: CDR1 KGHDR, CDR2 SFDVKD. While infection was still active, Seattle patients were enrolled and then followed longitudinally. Original data processing: Amplifying reference gene primers gave estimates of nucleated cell counts. Produced via immunoSEQ multiplex PCR; TCRdb's table is partial and in-frame only. That table gives V, J and clone size, and the DNA gave D and trimming. The table shows roughly 410,000 clones, with 70% to 90% occurring only once. The rearrangement links TRBV24-1 to TRBJ2-3, with 9 nucleotides matching TRBD2. The clonotype comes from a woman aged 55-69 years with COVID-19, enrolled during active disease. Sequenced: peripheral blood. CDR3 residues: CATSDFSGGGSDTQYF. The CDR3 region has the DNA TGTGCCACCAGTGATTTTAGCGGGGGCGGCTCAGATACGCAGTATTTT.